This TCR beta chain appears in the sequencing data of a study of response to subunit inactivated influenza vaccine. This clonotype was seen more than once but under ten times. TCRdb re-analysed the RT-PCR reads in MiXCR, keeping a single row per CDR3 protein. This table holds more than 550,000 distinct CDR3 sequences, about an eighth found once. The specimen comprised PBMCs from blood, sampled on the day of vaccination. The TCR sequence derives from a man aged 45-65 years who received an inactivated influenza vaccine.

CDR3: CASSQSGTPYNEQFF. CDR3 sequence (DNA): TGTGCCAGCAGCCAGTCCGGGACACCGTACAATGAGCAGTTCTTC. V and J are TRBV4-2 and TRBJ2-1; perhaps TRBD1 as D (6 bases). The V end lost 3 bases, the J end lost 4 bases, and 13 bases lay between the germline ends. The CDR3 consists of 15 residues. CDR1 is LGHNA, CDR2 YNFKEQ, per germline.